Presented here are 17 T cell receptor beta chains from one specimen sequenced in a study of blood T cell repertoires in COVID-19. Clones were sequenced by immunoSEQ multiplex PCR, and TCRdb holds only the in-frame ones, with some missing. Of some 150,000 clones detected, 85% appear once; the ten largest clones hold about 3.2%. Sequencing was done on a sample of peripheral blood. All receptors come from a woman in her 40s with active or convalescent COVID-19.

V gene TRBV6-5 combines with J gene TRBJ2-1; D is possibly TRBD2 (5 bases). Germline V gives CDR1 MNHEY, CDR2 SVGAGI. CDR3 length: 14 amino acids. The germline V and J ends were trimmed by 6 bases and 10 bases, with 19 bases remaining between them. CDR3 sequence (DNA): TGTGCCAGCAGCTCCTGGAGAACCTCGGGAGAGCAGTTCTTC. This encodes CASSSWRTSGEQFF.

CDR3 sequence: CASSLDPQGGAGNTIYF. The CDR3 DNA reads as TGTGCCAGCAGCTTAGACCCCCAGGGTGGGGCTGGAAACACCATATATTTT. This chain uses TRBV7-2 with TRBJ1-3, with D possibly being TRBD1 (5 bases). CDR3 size: 17 residues. In germline, CDR1 is SGHTA, CDR2 FQGNSA. Trimming took 1 base from V and 2 from J, leaving 15 bases between them.

The V and J genes are TRBV9 and TRBJ1-3; D is perhaps TRBD1 (6 bases). Trimming took 0 bases from V and 0 from J, leaving 10 bases between them. Germline CDR1 and CDR2: SGDLS and YYNGEE. This CDR3 region has 16 residues. CDR3 nucleotide sequence: TGTGCCAGCAGCGTAGGAGGGGGAAGCTCTGGAAACACCATATATTTT. It yields the protein CASSVGGGSSGNTIYF.

V is TRBV5-8 and J is TRBJ1-1; 10 positions match TRBD1. This CDR3 is built from 14 residues. Unmatched junction bases numbered 3, after V lost 4 bases and J lost 3 bases. Looked up from germline, CDR1 is SGHTS and CDR2 is YDEGEE. The CDR3 reads CASSPTGGHTEAFF. In DNA, the CDR3 is TGTGCCAGCAGCCCGACAGGGGGCCACACTGAAGCTTTCTTT.

The chain carries TRBV27 and TRBJ2-3; 10 nucleotides agree with TRBD2. Germline CDR1 MNHEY, CDR2 SMNVEV (reference sequence). The V gene end was trimmed by 5 bases and the J gene end by 3 bases; junction bases not matched to a gene: 8. There are 16 residues in the CDR3. This CDR3 reads CASSPPSSGRTDTQYF. CDR3 nucleotide sequence: TGTGCCAGCAGTCCCCCTAGTAGCGGGAGGACAGATACGCAGTATTTT.

The chain is built from TRBV6-4 and TRBJ1-1, with D uncertain. Germline lookup yields CDR1 MRHNA and CDR2 SNTAGT. This CDR3 has 14 amino acids. Trimming stripped 4 bases from V and 5 bases from J, with 14 bases between. CDR3 nucleotide sequence: TGTGCCAGCAGTGCGAACGGGGAAGTGACTGAAGCTTTCTTT. Translation gives CASSANGEVTEAFF.

The gene calls are TRBV6-4 and TRBJ1-2; 9 positions match TRBD1. The CDR3 consists of 15 residues. CDR1 is MRHNA, CDR2 SNTAGT, per germline. J lost 10 bases, V lost 0 bases, and 9 bases had no gene match. DNA of the CDR3: TGTGCCAGCAGTGACTCGGGACAGGGCCGCGGATACTACACCTTC. Translated: CASSDSGQGRGYYTF.

This clone occurred a few times. This rearrangement joins TRBV28 to TRBJ1-1; D call uncertain. The CDR3 is 14 residues long. In germline, CDR1 is MDHEN, CDR2 SYDVKM. V was trimmed by 2 bases and J by 6 bases, leaving 13 bases between them. The CDR3 DNA reads TGTGCCAGCAGTTTACCCGTCGGGGTGGCTGAAGCTTTCTTT. Translating gives CASSLPVGVAEAFF.

The CDR3 is CASRPGSYYEQYF. The CDR3 coding sequence is TGTGCCAGCAGGCCAGGGTCCTACTACGAGCAGTACTTC. The chain has TRBV6-6 and TRBJ2-7, with D maybe TRBD1 (5 bases). CDR1 and CDR2 (germline): MNHNY, SVGAGI (reference sequence). The CDR3 contains 13 residues. The V and J ends lost 6 bases and 3 bases respectively, with 12 bases between them.

The genes are TRBV7-8 and TRBJ1-6; TRBD1 matches at 9 bases. The ends lost 3 bases at V and 10 bases at J; junction bases unmatched: 7. Per the germline V gene, CDR1 is SGHVS and CDR2 is FQNEAQ. The CDR3 has 15 amino acids. The CDR3 nucleotides read TGTGCCAGCAGCTTGAACGGACAGGGGATATCACCCCTCCACTTT. Its translation: CASSLNGQGISPLHF.

This rearrangement joins TRBV18 to TRBJ2-1; TRBD1 agrees at 10 bases. This CDR3 has 15 amino acids. Trimming at V came to 2 bases and at J to 4 bases, leaving 2 bases not matched to a gene. Germline V CDR1 and CDR2: KGHSH, LQKENI. The CDR3 sequence: CASSPDRGRYNEQFF. The DNA for the CDR3 is TGTGCCAGCTCACCAGACAGGGGGCGGTACAATGAGCAGTTCTTC.

The CDR3 DNA sequence: TGTGCCAGCAGTTTATCCTCGGAGAGGAATGAGCAGTTCTTC. This gives the protein CASSLSSERNEQFF. The chain couples TRBV27 to TRBJ2-1; D remains unclear. The CDR3 totals 14 residues. V was trimmed by 0 bases and J by 7 bases, leaving 10 bases between them. The V gene's germline CDR1 is MNHEY and CDR2 SMNVEV (reference sequence).

This sequence joins TRBV5-5 and TRBJ1-4, with TRBD1 matching 10 bases. V lost 3 bases to trimming and J lost 5 bases; unmatched junction nucleotides: 4. Germline CDR1 and CDR2: SGHKS and YYEKEE (reference sequence). The CDR3 contains 15 residues. Here the CDR3 reads CASSWRTGGNEKLFF. The DNA for the CDR3 is TGTGCCAGCAGCTGGAGGACAGGGGGAAATGAAAAACTGTTTTTT.

V and J are TRBV19 and TRBJ1-1; no firm D call. The CDR3 is 16 residues long. Germline V gene sequence: CDR1 LNHDA, CDR2 SQIVND (reference sequence). Trimming took off 1 base at V and 5 bases at J, with 17 bases between the two ends. The CDR3 region is CASSIARGRGNTEAFF. CDR3 sequence (DNA): TGTGCCAGTAGTATAGCCCGCGGACGGGGTAATACTGAAGCTTTCTTT.

This chain joins TRBV3-1 (or the pseudogene TRBV3-2) and TRBJ1-2; D perhaps matches TRBD1 (6 bases). This CDR3 is 16 amino acids long. V lost 4 bases, J lost 4 bases, and 19 bases lay in between. Germline V lookup: CDR1 LGHDT, CDR2 YNNKEL (reference sequence). CDR3 residues: CASSPRRTEYGYGYTF. Here the CDR3 DNA reads TGTGCCAGCAGCCCAAGACGGACAGAGTATGGCTATGGCTACACCTTC.

This chain links TRBV28 with TRBJ2-3, with D maybe TRBD2 (7 bases). The CDR3 spans 14 residues. V lost 3 bases and J 1 base, leaving 8 bases between the germline ends. The V gene's germline CDR1 is MDHEN and CDR2 SYDVKM. CDR3 nucleotides: TGTGCCAGCAGTTTCGGGGGGCGCACAGATACGCAGTATTTT. This sequence encodes CASSFGGRTDTQYF.

V and J are TRBV5-1 and TRBJ2-1; maybe TRBD2 (6 bases). Trimming took 0 bases from V and 8 from J, leaving 15 bases between them. The CDR3 has 15 residues. Germline-derived CDR1 and CDR2 are SGHRS and YFSETQ. The CDR3 region is CASSLGVAVRDEQFF. The CDR3 DNA is TGCGCCAGCAGCTTGGGAGTAGCGGTCAGGGATGAGCAGTTCTTC.